What follows describes a single T cell receptor (beta chain). The data originate from a study of blood T cell repertoires in COVID-19. Overall study: Researchers got acute and convalescent COVID-19 samples from the United States, Italy and Spain. Sample material is recorded as cDNA or gDNA derived from T cells, B-cell-depleted T cells, or PBMCs.

Clones were sequenced by immunoSEQ multiplex PCR, and TCRdb holds only the in-frame ones, with some missing. The sample contains some 250,000 clones, roughly 86% of which appear only once. The TCR was taken from a woman aged 30 to 39 who had recovered from COVID-19. Sequencing was done on a sample of peripheral blood.

Here the CDR3 reads CASKGDSYEQYF. CDR3 coding DNA: TGTGCCAGCAAGGGGGACTCCTACGAGCAGTACTTC. The rearrangement uses TRBV28 and TRBJ2-7, with a weak D call TRBD1 (6 bases). Germline values: CDR1 MDHEN, CDR2 SYDVKM. The V gene lost 7 bases and the J gene lost 0 bases, with 7 bases spanning the gap. CDR3 length: 12 residues.